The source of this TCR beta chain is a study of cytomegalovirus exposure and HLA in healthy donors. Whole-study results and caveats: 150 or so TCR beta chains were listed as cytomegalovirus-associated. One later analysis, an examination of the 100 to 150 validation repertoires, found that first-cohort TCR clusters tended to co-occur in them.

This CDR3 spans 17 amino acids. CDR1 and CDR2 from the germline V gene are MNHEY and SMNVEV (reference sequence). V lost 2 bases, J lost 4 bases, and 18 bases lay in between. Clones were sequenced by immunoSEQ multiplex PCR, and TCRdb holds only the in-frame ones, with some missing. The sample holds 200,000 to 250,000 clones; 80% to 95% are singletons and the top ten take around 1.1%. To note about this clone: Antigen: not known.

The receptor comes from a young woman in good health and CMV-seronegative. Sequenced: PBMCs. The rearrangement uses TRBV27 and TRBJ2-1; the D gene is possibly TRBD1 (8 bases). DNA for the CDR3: TGTGCCAGCAGTTTAACAACAGGGGGGAGGGTTTACAATGAGCAGTTCTTC. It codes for CASSLTTGGRVYNEQFF.